These T cell receptor beta chains were read from a single sample in a study of T cells in Graves' hyperthyroidism and ophthalmopathy. Using its own MiXCR run on the multiplex PCR reads, TCRdb lists one record per CDR3 protein. Of approximately 520,000 distinct CDR3 sequences in the sample, around 22% were seen once. Source material: blood. All receptors come from a woman aged 25-40 years with Graves' ophthalmopathy. CDR3s include the opening cysteine and the closing phenylalanine or tryptophan. A D gene is named only where the DNA matches it firmly. Clone size appears in some rows only: once, few, many, or a class for an expanded clone.

clone size	D gene	V gene	J gene	CDR3 protein	CDR3 DNA
many	-	TRBV2	TRBJ1-1	CASSERFSEAFF	TGTGCCAGCAGTGAGAGGTTCAGTGAAGCTTTCTTT
-	-	TRBV7-2	TRBJ1-1	CASSQDSNLEAFF	TGTGCCAGCAGCCAGGACAGTAACCTTGAAGCTTTCTTT
few	TRBD1	TRBV4-1	TRBJ2-7	CASSQDVVTGVMFGTYEQYF	TGCGCCAGCAGCCAAGATGTGGTGACAGGGGTGATGTTCGGAACGTACGAGCAGTACTTC
many	-	TRBV11-2	TRBJ1-2	CASSLGGTRPHGYTF	TGTGCCAGCAGCTTAGGTGGGACACGACCCCATGGCTACACCTTC
many	-	TRBV11-2	TRBJ2-7	CASSFSLIYEQYF	TGTGCCAGCAGCTTCTCCCTCATATACGAGCAGTACTTC
few	-	TRBV14	TRBJ1-1	CASSPRGGHTEAFF	TGTGCCAGCAGCCCGCGCGGGGGACACACTGAAGCTTTCTTT
-	TRBD1	TRBV12-3/TRBV12-4	TRBJ1-2	CASSPVTGAIGGYTF	TGTGCCAGCAGCCCGGTCACAGGGGCCATTGGGGGCTACACCTTC
once	-	TRBV6-1	TRBJ1-1	CASSDIGTPDTEAFF	TGTGCCAGCAGTGATATAGGGACACCGGACACTGAAGCTTTCTTT
-	TRBD1	TRBV12-5	TRBJ2-5	CASGSSDRGETQYF	TGTGCTAGTGGTTCGAGTGACAGGGGAGAGACCCAGTACTTC
-	-	TRBV4-1	TRBJ1-5	CASSQDDNNQPQHF	TGCGCCAGCAGCCAAGATGACAATAATCAGCCCCAGCATTTT
-	-	TRBV30	TRBJ1-1	CAWTPILNTEAFF	TGTGCCTGGACCCCCATCTTGAACACTGAAGCTTTCTTT
-	-	TRBV12-3/TRBV12-4	TRBJ2-7	CASADIGYEQYF	TGTGCCAGCGCGGACATCGGCTACGAGCAGTACTTC
few	-	TRBV12-3/TRBV12-4	TRBJ1-6	CACRRSIDNSPLHF	TGTGCCTGTAGACGGAGCATTGATAATTCACCCCTCCACTTT